The rows below give T cell receptor beta chains drawn from one sample of a study of technical replicates of blood from a few donors. TCRdb keeps only in-frame clones here, not all; method: immunoSEQ multiplex PCR. The sample yields about 79,000 clones, about 90% seen once. Sequences were obtained from T cells isolated from PBMCs. The receptors originated from a human donor in good health. Some clones in this sample may be carry-over from other donors' samples. Each CDR3 is given with its conserved first and last residue. The D gene is left open where the match is weak. Size is stated for part of the rows, as once, few or many counts, or as a class when the clone is expanded.

j_call: TRBJ1-1
d_call: TRBD1
v_call: TRBV4-1
clone_size: -
cdr3_aa: CASSQDRPQGAPNPFF
cdr3_nt: TGCGCCAGCAGCCAAGATCGGCCACAGGGGGCCCCGAACCCTTTCTTT

j_call: TRBJ2-3
d_call: -
v_call: TRBV27
clone_size: -
cdr3_aa: CASSTRDWGTDTQYF
cdr3_nt: TGTGCCAGCAGTACCCGGGACTGGGGCACAGATACGCAGTATTTT

j_call: TRBJ2-7
d_call: -
v_call: TRBV29-1
clone_size: -
cdr3_aa: CSVEDRLSYEQYF
cdr3_nt: TGCAGCGTTGAAGACAGGCTCTCCTACGAGCAGTACTTC

j_call: TRBJ1-3
d_call: -
v_call: TRBV4-2
clone_size: -
cdr3_aa: CASSQEQGRGNTIYF
cdr3_nt: TGTGCCAGCAGCCAAGAACAGGGAAGGGGAAACACCATATATTTT

j_call: TRBJ1-1
d_call: -
v_call: TRBV27
clone_size: -
cdr3_aa: CASSFGGETEAFF
cdr3_nt: TGTGCCAGCAGTTTTGGGGGCGAGACTGAAGCTTTCTTT

j_call: TRBJ2-3
d_call: TRBD2
v_call: TRBV4-3
clone_size: -
cdr3_aa: CASSQDWNSGVASTDTQYF
cdr3_nt: TGCGCCAGCAGCCAAGATTGGAATAGCGGGGTAGCGAGCACAGATACGCAGTATTTT

j_call: TRBJ2-7
d_call: TRBD1
v_call: TRBV27
clone_size: -
cdr3_aa: CASSLGWGQVPYEQYF
cdr3_nt: TGTGCCAGCAGTTTAGGGTGGGGACAGGTACCCTACGAGCAGTACTTC

j_call: TRBJ2-2
d_call: -
v_call: TRBV6-5
clone_size: -
cdr3_aa: CASSWGRGGELFF
cdr3_nt: TGTGCCAGCAGTTGGGGGCGCGGCGGGGAGCTGTTTTTT

j_call: TRBJ2-5
d_call: TRBD2
v_call: TRBV19
clone_size: -
cdr3_aa: CASRQRLAGGRRETQYF
cdr3_nt: TGTGCCAGTAGGCAAAGACTAGCGGGAGGGCGGAGGGAGACCCAGTACTTC

j_call: TRBJ1-5
d_call: TRBD1
v_call: TRBV6-1
clone_size: -
cdr3_aa: CASTTIDRVNQPQHF
cdr3_nt: TGTGCCAGCACCACAATTGACAGGGTGAATCAGCCCCAGCATTTT

j_call: TRBJ2-1
d_call: TRBD2
v_call: TRBV5-4
clone_size: -
cdr3_aa: CASSSGLAAYNEQFF
cdr3_nt: TGTGCCAGCAGCTCGGGACTAGCGGCGTACAATGAGCAGTTCTTC

j_call: TRBJ1-1
d_call: -
v_call: TRBV19
clone_size: -
cdr3_aa: CASSIEGRGGRAFF
cdr3_nt: TGTGCCAGTAGTATAGAGGGCAGAGGCGGGAGAGCTTTCTTT

j_call: TRBJ1-5
d_call: -
v_call: TRBV7-9
clone_size: -
cdr3_aa: CASSFGTVDQPQHF
cdr3_nt: TGTGCCAGCAGCTTTGGTACAGTAGATCAGCCCCAGCATTTT

j_call: TRBJ2-1
d_call: TRBD2
v_call: TRBV12-5
clone_size: -
cdr3_aa: CASAMGGTSGHNEQFF
cdr3_nt: TGTGCTAGTGCCATGGGGGGGACTAGCGGTCACAATGAGCAGTTCTTC

j_call: TRBJ2-2
d_call: -
v_call: TRBV7-2
clone_size: -
cdr3_aa: CASSLSGRGELFF
cdr3_nt: TGTGCCAGCAGCTTATCCGGGAGAGGGGAGCTGTTTTTT

j_call: TRBJ2-5
d_call: -
v_call: TRBV7-2
clone_size: -
cdr3_aa: CASSPGQKETQYF
cdr3_nt: TGTGCCAGCAGCCCAGGACAAAAAGAGACCCAGTACTTC

j_call: TRBJ1-4
d_call: TRBD1
v_call: TRBV7-9
clone_size: -
cdr3_aa: CASTRDSSEKLFF
cdr3_nt: TGTGCCAGCACTAGGGACAGTAGCGAAAAACTGTTTTTT

j_call: TRBJ2-3
d_call: -
v_call: TRBV4-3
clone_size: -
cdr3_aa: CASSQGLVGGMWDTQYF
cdr3_nt: TGCGCCAGCAGCCAAGGTCTTGTGGGGGGAATGTGGGATACGCAGTATTTT

j_call: TRBJ2-1
d_call: -
v_call: TRBV9
clone_size: -
cdr3_aa: CASSEGGNSYNEQFF
cdr3_nt: TGTGCCAGCAGCGAAGGCGGGAACTCCTACAATGAGCAGTTCTTC

j_call: TRBJ2-3
d_call: -
v_call: TRBV5-6
clone_size: -
cdr3_aa: CASSLGGVADTQYF
cdr3_nt: TGTGCCAGCAGCTTGGGGGGAGTTGCAGATACGCAGTATTTT

j_call: TRBJ1-5
d_call: TRBD1
v_call: TRBV12-5
clone_size: -
cdr3_aa: CASGGTGNQPQHF
cdr3_nt: TGTGCTAGTGGCGGGACAGGTAATCAGCCCCAGCATTTT

j_call: TRBJ2-7
d_call: TRBD2
v_call: TRBV11-2
clone_size: once
cdr3_aa: CASSFSAGGYEQYF
cdr3_nt: TGTGCCAGCAGCTTTTCCGCGGGAGGGTACGAGCAGTACTTC

j_call: TRBJ1-5
d_call: -
v_call: TRBV11-2
clone_size: -
cdr3_aa: CASSLAVHSNQPQHF
cdr3_nt: TGTGCCAGCAGCTTAGCGGTTCATAGCAATCAGCCCCAGCATTTT

j_call: TRBJ1-6
d_call: -
v_call: TRBV20-1
clone_size: -
cdr3_aa: CSANTLHF
cdr3_nt: TGCAGTGCTAATACCCTCCACTTT

j_call: TRBJ2-7
d_call: -
v_call: TRBV30
clone_size: -
cdr3_aa: CAWTATSHHYEQYF
cdr3_nt: TGTGCCTGGACGGCTACTAGCCACCACTACGAGCAGTACTTC

j_call: TRBJ1-5
d_call: -
v_call: TRBV6-1
clone_size: -
cdr3_aa: CASSGRGYQPQHF
cdr3_nt: TGTGCCAGCAGTGGACGGGGGTATCAGCCCCAGCATTTT

j_call: TRBJ1-4
d_call: TRBD1
v_call: TRBV7-9
clone_size: -
cdr3_aa: CASSRWDRDNEKLFF
cdr3_nt: TGTGCCAGCAGCCGCTGGGACAGGGATAATGAAAAACTGTTTTTT

j_call: TRBJ1-5
d_call: TRBD1
v_call: TRBV19
clone_size: -
cdr3_aa: CASSGTGGHQPQHF
cdr3_nt: TGTGCCAGTTCCGGGACAGGGGGACATCAGCCCCAGCATTTT

j_call: TRBJ2-7
d_call: TRBD2
v_call: TRBV5-6
clone_size: -
cdr3_aa: CASSLGLADYEQYF
cdr3_nt: TGTGCCAGCAGCTTGGGCCTAGCGGACTACGAGCAGTACTTC

j_call: TRBJ2-7
d_call: -
v_call: TRBV7-9
clone_size: -
cdr3_aa: CASSLAIATGAGEQYF
cdr3_nt: TGTGCCAGCAGCTTAGCGATTGCGACAGGCGCGGGCGAGCAGTACTTC

j_call: TRBJ1-5
d_call: -
v_call: TRBV28
clone_size: -
cdr3_aa: CASSYDITNNQPQHF
cdr3_nt: TGTGCCAGCAGTTATGACATAACCAACAATCAGCCCCAGCATTTT

j_call: TRBJ2-7
d_call: TRBD2
v_call: TRBV19
clone_size: -
cdr3_aa: CASSSAGGTSSYEQYF
cdr3_nt: TGTGCCAGTAGTTCCGCGGGCGGGACTAGTTCCTACGAGCAGTACTTC

j_call: TRBJ2-7
d_call: -
v_call: TRBV19
clone_size: -
cdr3_aa: CASTPGRSSHEQYF
cdr3_nt: TGTGCCAGTACCCCGGGTCGATCGAGTCACGAGCAGTACTTC

j_call: TRBJ1-1
d_call: -
v_call: TRBV5-4
clone_size: -
cdr3_aa: CASSLDFIQRDEAFF
cdr3_nt: TGTGCCAGCAGCTTGGATTTTATACAGAGGGATGAAGCTTTCTTT

j_call: TRBJ2-7
d_call: -
v_call: TRBV5-1
clone_size: -
cdr3_aa: CASSLPSRISEQYF
cdr3_nt: TGCGCCAGCAGCTTACCTAGCAGGATCTCCGAGCAGTACTTC

j_call: TRBJ2-1
d_call: TRBD2
v_call: TRBV13
clone_size: -
cdr3_aa: CASSLDIAGRDEQFF
cdr3_nt: TGTGCCAGCAGCTTAGATATAGCGGGACGCGATGAGCAGTTCTTC

j_call: TRBJ1-2
d_call: -
v_call: TRBV5-1
clone_size: -
cdr3_aa: CVSSSTDVAYGYTF
cdr3_nt: TGCGTCAGCAGCTCGACAGACGTAGCCTATGGCTACACCTTC

j_call: TRBJ2-7
d_call: TRBD1
v_call: TRBV5-5
clone_size: -
cdr3_aa: CASSLEGQGAHEQYF
cdr3_nt: TGTGCCAGCAGCTTGGAGGGACAGGGTGCCCACGAGCAGTACTTC

j_call: TRBJ2-2
d_call: TRBD1
v_call: TRBV11-2
clone_size: -
cdr3_aa: CASSSYPGQGAITGELFF
cdr3_nt: TGTGCCAGCAGCTCGTACCCGGGACAGGGGGCTATCACCGGGGAGCTGTTTTTT

j_call: TRBJ2-5
d_call: TRBD2
v_call: TRBV25-1
clone_size: -
cdr3_aa: CASSRGGAFQETQYF
cdr3_nt: TGTGCCAGCAGCCGGGGGGGGGCGTTTCAAGAGACCCAGTACTTC

j_call: TRBJ1-4
d_call: -
v_call: TRBV27
clone_size: few
cdr3_aa: CASSTWDNLNEKLFF
cdr3_nt: TGTGCCAGCAGTACCTGGGACAACCTTAATGAAAAACTGTTTTTT

j_call: TRBJ1-5
d_call: -
v_call: TRBV5-6
clone_size: -
cdr3_aa: CASSFWTEDQPQHF
cdr3_nt: TGTGCCAGCAGCTTTTGGACAGAAGATCAGCCCCAGCATTTT

j_call: TRBJ2-7
d_call: -
v_call: TRBV10-2
clone_size: -
cdr3_aa: CASRQLGTSYEQYF
cdr3_nt: TGCGCCAGCAGGCAACTAGGTACCTCCTACGAGCAGTACTTC

j_call: TRBJ1-2
d_call: TRBD1
v_call: TRBV5-3
clone_size: once
cdr3_aa: CARTRTGIYGYTF
cdr3_nt: TGTGCCCGAACACGGACAGGCATCTATGGCTACACCTTC

j_call: TRBJ2-1
d_call: -
v_call: TRBV7-2
clone_size: -
cdr3_aa: CASSLGAYNEQFF
cdr3_nt: TGTGCCAGCAGCCTTGGGGCTTACAATGAGCAGTTCTTC

j_call: TRBJ2-2
d_call: -
v_call: TRBV10-3
clone_size: -
cdr3_aa: CAIERSTGELFF
cdr3_nt: TGTGCCATCGAACGGTCGACCGGGGAGCTGTTTTTT

j_call: TRBJ2-5
d_call: -
v_call: TRBV6-5
clone_size: -
cdr3_aa: CASSYSRLGGKETQYF
cdr3_nt: TGTGCCAGCAGTTACTCGAGATTAGGGGGAAAAGAGACCCAGTACTTC

j_call: TRBJ2-1
d_call: -
v_call: TRBV10-3
clone_size: -
cdr3_aa: CAISEQLLSGSYNEQFF
cdr3_nt: TGTGCCATCAGTGAGCAACTACTCTCGGGATCCTACAATGAGCAGTTCTTC

j_call: TRBJ2-3
d_call: TRBD2
v_call: TRBV4-3
clone_size: -
cdr3_aa: CASSPRLGTSGYTQYF
cdr3_nt: TGCGCCAGCAGCCCGAGGTTGGGTACTAGCGGATATACGCAGTATTTT

j_call: TRBJ2-7
d_call: -
v_call: TRBV5-1
clone_size: -
cdr3_aa: CASSDETGPGDTQYF
cdr3_nt: TGCGCCAGCAGCGACGAGACAGGGCCGGGGGACACGCAGTACTTC

j_call: TRBJ2-7
d_call: -
v_call: TRBV7-9
clone_size: -
cdr3_aa: CASSPAYEQYF
cdr3_nt: TGTGCCAGCAGCCCCGCGTACGAGCAGTACTTC

j_call: TRBJ1-2
d_call: -
v_call: TRBV5-1
clone_size: -
cdr3_aa: CASSLSIQGGNYGYTF
cdr3_nt: TGCGCCAGCAGCTTATCTATACAGGGAGGGAACTATGGCTACACCTTC

j_call: TRBJ2-7
d_call: TRBD1
v_call: TRBV6-6
clone_size: once
cdr3_aa: CASSYVGTDSEQYF
cdr3_nt: TGTGCCAGCAGTTACGTCGGGACAGACTCCGAGCAGTACTTC

j_call: TRBJ2-5
d_call: -
v_call: TRBV7-3
clone_size: -
cdr3_aa: CASSRSEGETQYF
cdr3_nt: TGTGCCAGCAGCCGCTCGGAGGGGGAGACCCAGTACTTC